This entry lists 27 T cell receptor beta chains sequenced from one sample in a study of control samples from healthy donors and cancer patients. Assay: immunoSEQ multiplex PCR; the TCRdb copy retains only in-frame clones and omits some. The sample shows some 160,000 clones, approximately 94% of them seen only once. The sequenced sample was blood. These receptors originate from a woman aged 40 to 50 in good health.

The chain carries TRBV13 and TRBJ1-2; the D is unclear. CDR3 length equals 13 residues. The germline CDR1 and CDR2 sequences are PRHDT and FYEKMQ (reference sequence). V was cut by 5 bases and J by 5 bases, with 12 bases left in between. CDR3 in DNA: TGTGCCAGCAGCGAAACCTCCTCTTATGGCTACACCTTC. Translated: CASSETSSYGYTF.

The chain joins TRBV15 to TRBJ1-1, with no clear D. Trimming shortened V by 2 bases and J by 0 bases, and 10 bases separated the two germline ends. The germline gives CDR1 LNHNV, CDR2 YYDKDF (reference sequence). The CDR3 extends over 15 amino acids. The CDR3: CATSRTTTLNTEAFF. In nucleotides, the CDR3 is TGTGCCACCAGCAGAACGACAACTCTGAACACTGAAGCTTTCTTT.

The CDR3 protein is CASSRFGGPDYSNQPQHF. In DNA form, the CDR3 reads TGTGCCAGTAGCCGCTTTGGAGGGCCAGACTATAGCAATCAGCCCCAGCATTTT. The V and J genes are TRBV19 and TRBJ1-5; D remains unclear. Trimming took 6 bases from V and 0 from J, leaving 21 bases between them. This CDR3 comprises 18 residues. Per the germline V gene, CDR1 is LNHDA and CDR2 is SQIVND (reference sequence).

Concerning this clone: One base away lies a much larger clone, so this may be a sequencing read error. This sample includes further DNA sequences coding for the same CDR3. V and J are TRBV6-5 and TRBJ1-1, with D unclear. Germline CDR1 MNHEY, CDR2 SVGAGI. V dropped 0 bases and J dropped 2 bases, with 10 bases sitting between them. The CDR3 has 15 amino acids. As DNA, the CDR3 is TGTGCCAGCAGTTACTCGAAGGCGGTAAACACTGAAGCTTTCTTT. Its protein is CASSYSKAVNTEAFF.

The chain links TRBV6-2 or TRBV6-3 to TRBJ1-1; D is undetermined. CDR1 and CDR2 (germline): MNHEY, SVGEGT. V was trimmed by 0 bases and J by 12 bases, leaving 11 bases between them. The CDR3 totals 12 residues. CDR3 DNA: TGTGCCAGCAGTTACTCGAAGGGTGGGTCTTTCTTT. Protein sequence: CASSYSKGGSFF.

V gene TRBV7-2 combines with J gene TRBJ2-1; 9 bases map to TRBD1. The CDR3 spans 14 residues. The germline gives CDR1 SGHTA, CDR2 FQGNSA. The V gene end was trimmed by 6 bases and the J gene end by 9 bases; junction bases not matched to a gene: 9. The CDR3 reads CASSRDRVGGEQFF. Here the CDR3 DNA reads TGTGCCAGCAGTAGGGACAGGGTAGGGGGTGAGCAGTTCTTC.

The rearrangement links TRBV9 to TRBJ1-2; D remains unclear. The V end lost 4 bases, the J end lost 8 bases, and 12 bases lay between the germline ends. Germline V CDR1 and CDR2: SGDLS, YYNGEE. The CDR3 runs 12 residues. CDR3 bases: TGTGCCAGCAGCCCTAACCCGAGGGGCTACACCTTC. Its translation: CASSPNPRGYTF.

The chain has TRBV5-1 and TRBJ2-3; 8 positions agree with TRBD2. The CDR3 has 18 residues. Germline V gene data show CDR1 as SGHRS and CDR2 as YFSETQ. Trimming cost V 3 bases and J 9 bases; bases outside gene matches: 21. CDR3 sequence: CASSSPTGGAGVSVTQYF. The CDR3 bases are TGCGCCAGCAGCTCGCCAACCGGGGGAGCGGGAGTCAGTGTGACGCAGTATTTT.

The chain carries TRBV5-4 and TRBJ1-3, with a weak D call TRBD1 (6 bases). Per the germline V gene, CDR1 is SGHNT and CDR2 is YYREEE (reference sequence). The germline V and J ends were trimmed by 6 bases and 0 bases, with 10 bases remaining between them. CDR3 length: 14 amino acids. The CDR3 nucleotides are TGTGCCAGCAAAACGACAGGCTCTGGAAACACCATATATTTT. Translation: CASKTTGSGNTIYF. Variable domain in full (rest from reference TRBV5-4 and TRBJ1-3): ETGVTQSPTHLIKTRGQQVTLRCSSQSGHNTVSWYQQALGQGPQFIFQYYREEENGRGNFPPRFSGLQFPNYSSELNVNALELDDSALYLCASKTTGSGNTIYFGEGSWLTVV.

The CDR3 protein is CASSEDFGVHGTEAFF. DNA of the CDR3: TGTGCCAGCAGTGAAGATTTTGGGGTTCACGGCACTGAAGCTTTCTTT. V and J are TRBV2 and TRBJ1-1, with D uncertain. The CDR3 consists of 16 residues. Per germline, CDR1 SNHLY and CDR2 FYNNEI. Trimming cost V 1 base and J 4 bases, with 16 bases left between them.

The chain carries TRBV15 and TRBJ2-5, with 7 positions matching TRBD2. There are 14 residues in the CDR3. Trimming at V came to 0 bases and at J to 5 bases, leaving 3 bases not matched to a gene. In germline, CDR1 is LNHNV, CDR2 YYDKDF (reference sequence). The DNA of the CDR3 is TGTGCCACCAGCAGAGATGCGGGGGTGGAGACCCAGTACTTC. It codes for CATSRDAGVETQYF.

The chain recombines TRBV7-2 with TRBJ1-5; no firm D call. V shed 2 bases and J shed 5 bases, with 7 bases lying between them. CDR3 length equals 13 residues. The germline V gene has CDR1 SGHTA and CDR2 FQGNSA. The chain's CDR3 is CASSLFGDQPQHF. CDR3 bases: TGTGCCAGCAGCTTATTTGGGGATCAGCCCCAGCATTTT.

The chain joins TRBV6-5 to TRBJ1-6; D is unresolved. V was clipped by 6 bases and J by 9 bases, with 18 bases between them. The CDR3 contains 15 residues. The germline V gene has CDR1 MNHEY and CDR2 SVGAGI. Here the CDR3 DNA reads TGTGCCAGCAGCCAATTCGTTGGCGAACGTTCACCCCTCCACTTT. As protein: CASSQFVGERSPLHF.

The chain links TRBV5-4 to TRBJ1-1; TRBD1 matches at 8 bases. The CDR3 has 17 residues. Germline CDR1 reads SGHNT; CDR2 reads YYREEE (reference sequence). The J segment lost 1 base and the V segment lost 4 bases, leaving 12 bases of the junction unmatched. In DNA form, the CDR3 reads TGTGCCAGCAGCCCACCCGGACAGGGATACGCGAACACTGAAGCTTTCTTT. It codes for CASSPPGQGYANTEAFF.

The rearrangement uses TRBV6-5 and TRBJ1-1, with 10 bases lining up with TRBD1. The V gene end was trimmed by 6 bases and the J gene end by 7 bases; junction bases not matched to a gene: 11. CDR3 size: 15 residues. Germline values: CDR1 MNHEY, CDR2 SVGAGI. CDR3 nucleotide sequence: TGTGCCAGCAGACCCGGGACAGGGGTCTTCGGTGAAGCTTTCTTT. Translating it yields CASRPGTGVFGEAFF.

The CDR3 sequence is CASSHRGAPPTNEKLFF. DNA of the CDR3: TGTGCCAGCAGCCACCGGGGGGCCCCTCCAACTAATGAAAAACTGTTTTTT. The J gene is TRBJ1-4, the V gene TRBV13; maybe TRBD1 (6 bases). From germline, CDR1 is PRHDT and CDR2 FYEKMQ (reference sequence). Between the trimmed V and J ends, which lost 5 bases and 0 bases, there was a span of 16 bases. CDR3 length: 17 residues.

The V call is TRBV25-1, the J call TRBJ2-7; 10 bases fit TRBD2. In germline, CDR1 is MGHDK, CDR2 SYGVNS. This CDR3 spans 15 amino acids. J gave up 0 bases and V 3 bases, and 2 bases lay outside the gene matches. CDR3 in amino acids: CASSDPSGSSYEQYF. The CDR3, as DNA: TGTGCCAGCAGTGACCCTAGCGGGAGCTCCTACGAGCAGTACTTC.

CDR3 sequence reads: CASSSQGRYNEQFF. Written as DNA, the CDR3 is TGTGCCAGCAGCTCGCAGGGGAGATACAATGAGCAGTTCTTC. The J gene is TRBJ2-1, the V gene TRBV7-2, with a possible D match to TRBD1 (6 bases). This CDR3 contains 14 residues. Germline CDR1 is SGHTA and CDR2 is FQGNSA. V lost 4 bases and J 4 bases, leaving 11 bases between the germline ends. Full variable domain (rest looked up from reference TRBV7-2 and TRBJ2-1): GAGVSQSPSNKVTEKGKDVELRCDPISGHTALYWYRQSLGQGLEFLIYFQGNSAPDKSGLPSDRFSAERTGGSVSTLTIQRTQQEDSAVYLCASSSQGRYNEQFFGPGTRLTVL.

This chain links TRBV10-3 with TRBJ2-4, with 9 bases aligning to TRBD1. The CDR3 is 11 amino acids. Looked up from germline, CDR1 is ENHRY and CDR2 is SYGVKD. The V and J ends lost 3 bases and 15 bases, in that order; junction bases with no gene match: 3. DNA for the CDR3: TGTGCCATCAGTGATGACAGGGGGGTGTACTTC. Its protein is CAISDDRGVYF.

V is TRBV2 and J is TRBJ1-1; D uncertain. CDR3 length equals 12 residues. CDR1 and CDR2 from the germline V gene are SNHLY and FYNNEI. Trimming took 8 bases from V and 0 from J, leaving 7 bases between them. CDR3 nucleotide sequence: TGTGCCAGCCCTACTGTGAACACTGAAGCTTTCTTT. Amino acids: CASPTVNTEAFF.

The chain uses TRBV25-1 and TRBJ1-6; tentative D call: TRBD1 (5 bases). Trimming took 0 bases from V and 1 from J, leaving 7 bases between them. This CDR3 contains 16 residues. CDR1 and CDR2 from the germline V gene are MGHDK and SYGVNS. CDR3 coding DNA: TGTGCCAGCAGTGAATATGGGGGTTCCTATAATTCACCCCTCCACTTT. Encoded protein: CASSEYGGSYNSPLHF.

CDR3 coding DNA: TGCGCCAGCAGCCAATACGCACAGGGCTACGAGCAGTACTTC. Translation: CASSQYAQGYEQYF. This chain connects TRBV4-3 to TRBJ2-7; tentatively, D is TRBD1 (6 bases). CDR1 is LGHNA and CDR2 is YSLEER in the germline V gene. CDR3 length equals 14 residues. Trimming pared 2 bases from V and 3 bases from J, leaving 11 bases between.

This rearrangement joins TRBV5-6 to TRBJ2-2; no reliable D call. The ends were cut back, 0 bases at V and 7 bases at J, with 4 bases in the middle. Germline CDR1 SGHDT, CDR2 YYEEEE. The CDR3 length is 12 residues. This chain's CDR3 is CASSLVGGELFF. The CDR3 coding sequence is TGTGCCAGCAGCTTGGTCGGCGGGGAGCTGTTTTTT.

The chain joins TRBV6-5 to TRBJ2-7; 7 bases match TRBD1. CDR1 is MNHEY, CDR2 SVGAGI, per germline. CDR3 length: 12 residues. The V segment lost 6 bases and the J segment 6 bases; nucleotides outside the gene matches: 5. CDR3 nucleotide sequence: TGTGCCAGCAGAGGGGGCTTGGGCGAGCAGTACTTC. Translating gives CASRGGLGEQYF.

The J gene is TRBJ2-3, the V gene TRBV3-1 (or the pseudogene TRBV3-2); 10 positions match TRBD2. J was trimmed by 4 bases and V by 1 base; bases with no gene match: 5. Looked up from germline, CDR1 is LGHDT and CDR2 is YNNKEL (reference sequence). The CDR3 runs 16 residues. Written as DNA, the CDR3 is TGTGCCAGCAGCCAAGCTAGCGGGAGTCCGCCAGATACGCAGTATTTT. Translated, it gives CASSQASGSPPDTQYF.

The genes are TRBV5-6 and TRBJ1-1; D is unresolved. Deletions cut 4 bases from V and 4 bases from J, with 14 bases between. Germline-derived CDR1 and CDR2 are SGHDT and YYEEEE. The CDR3 extends over 14 amino acids. The CDR3 protein is CASSPPRVGTEAFF. CDR3 nucleotide sequence: TGTGCCAGCAGCCCACCCCGCGTCGGCACTGAAGCTTTCTTT. The complete variable domain, with remaining parts taken from reference TRBV5-6 and TRBJ1-1, reads DAGVTQSPTHLIKTRGQQVTLRCSPKSGHDTVSWYQQALGQGPQFIFQYYEEEERQRGNFPDRFSGHQFPNYSSELNVNALLLGDSALYLCASSPPRVGTEAFFGQGTRLTVV.

This clone has only one observation. Here the CDR3 reads CASSQGDTYGYTF. The CDR3 nucleotides are TGTGCCAGCAGCCAAGGTGATACCTATGGCTACACCTTC. V gene TRBV4-2 combines with J gene TRBJ1-2; D gene ambiguous. Trimming pared 1 base from V and 4 bases from J, leaving 7 bases between. The CDR3 is made up of 13 amino acids. Germline-derived CDR1 and CDR2 are LGHNA and YNFKEQ.